The 5 T cell receptor beta chains presented below share a single source sample, sequenced in a study of shared T cell receptors in the human thymus. The repertoire was sequenced with immunoSEQ multiplex PCR; TCRdb's copy has only in-frame clones and lacks some. The data show 700,000 or so clones, approximately 85% seen once. These same records also appear under a second study, on human thymus T cells.

Sequenced: thymocytes. Receptors originate from a girl under three years old with a congenital heart defect.

The V and J genes are TRBV5-1 and TRBJ2-5; TRBD1 matches at 7 bases. There are 15 residues in the CDR3. Germline V gene sequence: CDR1 SGHRS, CDR2 YFSETQ. J lost 3 bases, V lost 3 bases, and 8 bases had no gene match. The CDR3 coding sequence is TGCGCCAGCAGCTCCTGGACAGGTCAGGAAGAGACCCAGTACTTC. This sequence encodes CASSSWTGQEETQYF.

This clone was seen only a few times. This rearrangement joins TRBV7-2 to TRBJ1-4; D is ambiguous. The V gene lost 2 bases and the J gene lost 4 bases, with 20 bases spanning the gap. This CDR3 is built from 18 residues. Germline V gene sequence: CDR1 SGHTA, CDR2 FQGNSA. As DNA, the CDR3 is TGTGCCAGCAGCTTATCGCCGGGTTCCGATGACTTTAATGAAAAACTGTTTTTT. Protein product: CASSLSPGSDDFNEKLFF.

The chain is built from TRBV10-3 and TRBJ2-1, with TRBD1 identical over 7 bases. Losses at the gene ends were 4 bases for V and 8 bases for J; bases not matched to a gene: 11. The CDR3 is made up of 15 amino acids. Germline CDR1 ENHRY, CDR2 SYGVKD. The CDR3 sequence is CAISGRQGRDHEQFF. The CDR3 DNA is TGTGCCATCAGTGGGCGACAGGGCCGCGATCATGAGCAGTTCTTC.

This clone has a handful of counts. The gene calls are TRBV2 and TRBJ1-2; 7 nucleotides line up with TRBD1. V was clipped by 2 bases and J by 12 bases; unmatched bases: 27. CDR3 length equals 19 residues. Germline CDR1 and CDR2: SNHLY and FYNNEI. CDR3 region: CASSEYSPRTGTGSTGHTF. The CDR3 nucleotides are TGTGCCAGCAGTGAATATTCCCCTAGGACAGGTACGGGGAGTACTGGTCACACCTTC.

V is TRBV2 and J is TRBJ2-1; D perhaps matches TRBD1 (6 bases). The CDR3 sequence is 14 residues long. Germline CDR1 and CDR2: SNHLY and FYNNEI. V lost 3 bases and J lost 5, with 11 bases in between. Here the CDR3 DNA reads TGTGCCAGCAGTGACCGGGACATGGACAATGAGCAGTTCTTC. Its protein is CASSDRDMDNEQFF.